The clone carrying this TCR beta chain was detected a few times. Seattle patients were enrolled while actively infected and followed longitudinally. The CDR3 loop spans 13 amino acids. V shed 7 bases and J shed 10 bases, with 14 bases lying between them. Germline CDR1 is MNHEY and CDR2 is SMNVEV (reference sequence). The sample comes from a study of blood T cell repertoires in COVID-19. As for the study in general: Sources were T cells, B-cell-depleted T cells, or PBMCs; the material itself was cDNA or gDNA.

Methods used by the authors: The assay estimated nucleated cells by amplifying reference gene primers. Data came from immunoSEQ multiplex PCR; TCRdb stores just in-frame clones and leaves some out. V and J calls plus clone size are reproduced from that table; the DNA served to infer D and trimming. There are about 170,000 clones in the sample; over 80% occur only once, and approximately 8.2% lies in the top ten. This clonotype was sampled from a woman older than 75 with COVID-19, enrolled during active disease. The sequencing input was peripheral blood. J is TRBJ1-6 and V is TRBV27, with D possibly TRBD1 on 5 matching bases. The CDR3: CASKSQGTSPLHF. The CDR3 DNA reads as TGTGCCAGCAAGAGTCAGGGTACGTCACCCCTCCACTTT.